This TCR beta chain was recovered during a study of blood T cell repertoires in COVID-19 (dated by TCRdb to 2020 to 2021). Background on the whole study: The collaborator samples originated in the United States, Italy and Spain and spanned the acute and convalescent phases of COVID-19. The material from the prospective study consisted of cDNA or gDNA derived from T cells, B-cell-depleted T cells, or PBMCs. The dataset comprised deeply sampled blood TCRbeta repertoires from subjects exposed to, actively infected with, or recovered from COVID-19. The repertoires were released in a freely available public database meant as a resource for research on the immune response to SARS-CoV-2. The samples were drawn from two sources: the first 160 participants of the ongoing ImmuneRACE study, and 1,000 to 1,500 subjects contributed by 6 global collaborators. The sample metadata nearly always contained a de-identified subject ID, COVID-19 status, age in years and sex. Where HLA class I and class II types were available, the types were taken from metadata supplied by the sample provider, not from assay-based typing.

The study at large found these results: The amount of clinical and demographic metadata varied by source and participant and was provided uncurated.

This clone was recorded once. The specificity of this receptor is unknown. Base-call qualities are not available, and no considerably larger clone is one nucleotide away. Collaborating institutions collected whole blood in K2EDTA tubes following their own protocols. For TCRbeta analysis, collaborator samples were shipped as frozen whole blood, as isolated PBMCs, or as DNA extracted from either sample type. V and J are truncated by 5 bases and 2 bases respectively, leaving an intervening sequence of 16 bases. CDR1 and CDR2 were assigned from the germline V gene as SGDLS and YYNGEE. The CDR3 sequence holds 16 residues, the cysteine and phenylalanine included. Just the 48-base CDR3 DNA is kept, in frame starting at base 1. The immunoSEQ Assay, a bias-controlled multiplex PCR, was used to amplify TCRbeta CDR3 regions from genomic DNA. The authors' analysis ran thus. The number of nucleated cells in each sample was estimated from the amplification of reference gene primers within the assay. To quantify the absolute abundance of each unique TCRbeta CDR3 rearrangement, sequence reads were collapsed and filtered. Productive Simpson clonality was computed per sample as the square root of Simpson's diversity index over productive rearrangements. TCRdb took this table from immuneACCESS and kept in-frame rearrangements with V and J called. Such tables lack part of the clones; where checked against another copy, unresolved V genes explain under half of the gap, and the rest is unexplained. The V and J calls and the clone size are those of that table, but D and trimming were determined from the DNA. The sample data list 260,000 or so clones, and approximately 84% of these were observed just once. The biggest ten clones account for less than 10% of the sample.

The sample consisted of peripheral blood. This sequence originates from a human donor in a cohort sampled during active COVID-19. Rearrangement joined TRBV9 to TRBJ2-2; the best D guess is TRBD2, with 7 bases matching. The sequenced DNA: TGTGCCAGCAGTAAAAGGGGGGGCGTCAACACCGGGGAGCTGTTTTTT. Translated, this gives CASSKRGGVNTGELFF.